Listed below are T cell receptor beta chains from one sample, sequenced in a study of T cell changes during pregnancy in multiple sclerosis. Sequencing used immunoSEQ multiplex PCR; TCRdb keeps in-frame clones, though not all of them. The data hold over 80,000 clones, with just under 95% observed a single time. This sample comprised peripheral blood, obtained in the third trimester of pregnancy. These receptors originate from a female donor in good health, enrolled as a control in a pregnancy study. Each CDR3 is given with its conserved first and last residue. The D gene is left open where the match is weak. Not all rows give a size; the values are once, few, many and, for expanded clones, a class.

CDR3: CASREASTDTQYF
DNA: TGTGCCAGCCGGGAGGCGAGCACAGATACGCAGTATTTT
D: TRBD2
size: .
J: TRBJ2-3
V: TRBV7-9

CDR3: CASSSHGGSTYEQYF
DNA: TGTGCCAGCAGCTCACACGGCGGTTCGACCTACGAGCAGTACTTC
D: .
size: .
J: TRBJ2-7
V: TRBV7-8

CDR3: CASSPTGWNQPQHF
DNA: TGTGCCAGCAGCCCTACAGGGTGGAATCAGCCCCAGCATTTT
D: .
size: .
J: TRBJ1-5
V: TRBV16

CDR3: CASSSTDRGRLPYEQYF
DNA: TGTGCCAGCAGTTCCACGGACAGGGGGCGCTTACCCTACGAGCAGTACTTC
D: TRBD1
size: .
J: TRBJ2-7
V: TRBV28

CDR3: CASSEGVAGGQETQYF
DNA: TGTGCCAGCAGTGAAGGAGTAGCGGGGGGACAAGAGACCCAGTACTTC
D: TRBD2
size: .
J: TRBJ2-5
V: TRBV2

CDR3: CASSPPGARTANTEAFF
DNA: TGTGCCAGCTCACCACCGGGGGCCCGGACAGCGAACACTGAAGCTTTCTTT
D: .
size: .
J: TRBJ1-1
V: TRBV18

CDR3: CAGGRYTEAFF
DNA: TGTGCCGGGGGCCGTTACACTGAAGCTTTCTTT
D: .
size: .
J: TRBJ1-1
V: TRBV2

CDR3: CASSRDMNTEAFF
DNA: TGTGCCAGCAGCCGTGACATGAACACTGAAGCTTTCTTT
D: .
size: .
J: TRBJ1-1
V: TRBV11-3

CDR3: CASSPSPGNEQFF
DNA: TGTGCCAGCAGCCCATCCCCCGGCAATGAGCAGTTCTTC
D: .
size: .
J: TRBJ2-1
V: TRBV7-6

CDR3: CASSQVLGQGVLNTEAFF
DNA: TGCGCCAGCAGCCAAGTCCTGGGACAGGGGGTTTTGAACACTGAAGCTTTCTTT
D: TRBD1
size: few
J: TRBJ1-1
V: TRBV4-1

CDR3: CASSHRQKETQYF
DNA: TGCGCCAGCAGCCACCGACAGAAAGAGACCCAGTACTTC
D: .
size: .
J: TRBJ2-5
V: TRBV5-1